Shown below are 30 T cell receptor beta chains from a single sample sequenced in a study of beta chain features in type 1 diabetes. Study outcomes and limitations: People with Type 1 diabetes carried modestly yet significantly shorter TCRB CDR3s in all four CD4+ subsets.

These receptors lack a known antigen. The isolated RNA, all of it, was reverse transcribed, so expressed TCRB transcripts were what got sequenced. Measured with immunoSEQ multiplex PCR; TCRdb has only the in-frame clones, and not every one. The sample holds hundreds of thousands of clones, around an eighth seen once. Sequenced material: naive CD4+ T cells from blood. These receptors all come from a man younger than 30 with type 1 diabetes.

This chain joins TRBV5-1 and TRBJ1-5; D is undetermined. The CDR3 loop spans 13 amino acids. V lost 1 base to trimming and J lost 1 base, with 3 bases between them. Germline V gene sequence: CDR1 SGHRS, CDR2 YFSETQ. This CDR3 is CASSLFSNQPQHF. Written as DNA, the CDR3 is TGCGCCAGCAGCTTGTTCAGCAATCAGCCCCAGCATTTT.

As regards this clone: Other nucleotide sequences in the sample specify the same CDR3. This chain connects TRBV18 to TRBJ1-5, with D possibly being TRBD1 (6 bases). The V end lost 6 bases, the J end lost 5 bases, and 8 bases lay between the germline ends. Germline V gene lookup returns CDR1 KGHSH and CDR2 LQKENI. This CDR3 is 12 amino acids long. The CDR3 region has the DNA TGTGCCAGCTCCTCAGGGGATCAGCCCCAGCATTTT. It is translated as CASSSGDQPQHF.

This rearrangement joins TRBV7-6 to TRBJ2-5; D is perhaps TRBD1 (5 bases). The V end was cut by 5 bases, the J end by 1 base, with 17 bases between. Per the germline V gene, CDR1 is SGHVS and CDR2 is FNYEAQ. There are 16 residues in the CDR3. The CDR3 DNA sequence: TGTGCCAGCAGCAGTACCCTATGGGGCTTCCAAGAGACCCAGTACTTC. Its translation: CASSSTLWGFQETQYF.

This clone occurred a few times. This sequence joins TRBV11-2 and TRBJ2-2, with D uncertain. V was cut by 1 base and J by 3 bases, with 6 bases left in between. The CDR3 length is 14 residues. Germline CDR1 SGHAT, CDR2 FQNNGV. The DNA of the CDR3 is TGTGCCAGCAGCTTAGGACGGGACACCGGGGAGCTGTTTTTT. This sequence encodes CASSLGRDTGELFF.

This clone was counted a few times. The V gene is TRBV29-1, the J gene TRBJ1-4; D is perhaps TRBD1 (6 bases). Germline values: CDR1 SQVTM, CDR2 ANQGSEA. The V end lost 6 bases, the J end lost 8 bases, and 16 bases lay between the germline ends. The CDR3 length is 13 residues. The CDR3 DNA follows: TGCAGCGTCAAAAAGGGGCAGGGGGAAAAACTGTTTTTT. Protein: CSVKKGQGEKLFF. The full variable domain, completed using reference TRBV29-1 and TRBJ1-4, is SAVISQKPSRDICQRGTSLTIQCQVDSQVTMMFWYRQQPGQSLTLIATANQGSEATYESGFVIDKFPISRPNLTFSTLTVSNMSPEDSSIYLCSVKKGQGEKLFFGSGTQLSVL.

V and J are TRBV2 and TRBJ1-2; maybe TRBD1 (5 bases). Trimming shortened V by 11 bases and J by 0 bases, and 13 bases separated the two germline ends. Germline lookup yields CDR1 SNHLY and CDR2 FYNNEI. The CDR3 contains 13 residues. The CDR3 DNA follows: TGTGCCGGGCGGGGCGAGGCTAACTATGGCTACACCTTC. Encoded protein: CAGRGEANYGYTF.

V gene TRBV5-1 combines with J gene TRBJ1-1, with D maybe TRBD1 (6 bases). Trimming shortened V by 6 bases and J by 5 bases, and 8 bases separated the two germline ends. CDR1 is SGHRS and CDR2 is YFSETQ in the germline V gene. The CDR3 is 11 residues long. DNA of the CDR3: TGCGCCAGCAAAGGACAGACTGAAGCTTTCTTT. This encodes CASKGQTEAFF.

The CDR3 sequence is CAITLQGHDTQTQYF. Here the CDR3 DNA reads TGTGCCATCACACTCCAGGGCCATGACACCCAGACCCAGTACTTC. V and J are TRBV10-3 and TRBJ2-5; the D gene is possibly TRBD1 (5 bases). V was cut by 7 bases and J by 6 bases, with 21 bases left in between. Germline CDR1 and CDR2: ENHRY and SYGVKD. This CDR3 contains 15 residues.

The chain has TRBV28 and TRBJ1-5; D possibly corresponds to TRBD1 (5 bases). Germline V gene data show CDR1 as MDHEN and CDR2 as SYDVKM. Trimming cost V 7 bases and J 11 bases, with 12 bases left between them. The CDR3 loop spans 11 amino acids. Here the CDR3 reads CASTYLGAQHF. The CDR3 DNA reads TGTGCCAGCACCTACCTAGGGGCCCAGCATTTT.

This sequence joins TRBV7-8 and TRBJ2-5; D is perhaps TRBD2 (6 bases). The CDR3 is made up of 14 amino acids. CDR1 is SGHVS, CDR2 FQNEAQ, per germline. Trimming cost V 10 bases and J 3 bases, with 18 bases left between them. Here the CDR3 DNA reads TGTGCCACCTCGACGAGCACGGGGGAAGAGACCCAGTACTTC. Translation gives CATSTSTGEETQYF.

The chain recombines TRBV30 with TRBJ1-1; D gene uncertain. With 0 bases removed from V and 5 bases from J, the gap between germline ends came to 10 bases. Germline V gene data show CDR1 as GTSNPN and CDR2 as SVGIG (reference sequence). This CDR3 region has 13 residues. The CDR3 spells CAWSVETVTEAFF. The CDR3 DNA reads TGTGCCTGGAGTGTTGAAACAGTTACTGAAGCTTTCTTT. The variable domain in full, completed from reference TRBV30 and TRBJ1-1, reads SQTIHQWPATLVQPVGSPLSLECTVEGTSNPNLYWYRQAAGRGLQLLFYSVGIGQISSEVPQNLSASRPQDRQFILSSKKLLLSDSGFYLCAWSVETVTEAFFGQGTRLTVV.

The rearrangement links TRBV30 to TRBJ1-2; TRBD1 agrees at 11 bases. CDR3 length: 17 amino acids. Germline V gene lookup returns CDR1 GTSNPN and CDR2 SVGIG (reference sequence). J lost 3 bases, V lost 0 bases, and 9 bases had no gene match. CDR3 in amino acids: CAWSVRIWGQGDYGYTF. The CDR3 DNA reads TGTGCCTGGAGTGTACGCATCTGGGGACAGGGGGACTATGGCTACACCTTC.

The chain carries TRBV25-1 and TRBJ2-1, with 9 positions matching TRBD1. The CDR3 extends over 14 amino acids. Germline CDR1 MGHDK, CDR2 SYGVNS. J gave up 7 bases and V 7 bases, and 8 bases lay outside the gene matches. Here the CDR3 reads CASNYGTGLNEQFF. The CDR3 DNA reads as TGTGCCAGCAATTACGGGACAGGGTTAAATGAGCAGTTCTTC.

Written as DNA, the CDR3 is TGTGCCAGTTCTCCCCAGGGGGGGAAAACAGATACGCAGTATTTT. Translated: CASSPQGGKTDTQYF. The V and J genes are TRBV19 and TRBJ2-3, with D tentatively TRBD1 or TRBD2 (7 bases each). With 8 bases removed from V and 3 bases from J, the gap between germline ends came to 18 bases. Germline V gives CDR1 LNHDA, CDR2 SQIVND (reference sequence). The CDR3 runs 15 residues.

CDR3: CASSYSYIPQETQYF. The CDR3 region has the DNA TGTGCCAGCAGCTATAGCTATATTCCTCAAGAGACCCAGTACTTC. The chain carries TRBV7-8 and TRBJ2-5; D call uncertain. This CDR3 is built from 15 residues. Germline loops: CDR1 SGHVS, CDR2 FQNEAQ. V lost 4 bases and J lost 2, with 14 bases in between.

This clone was picked up a small number of times. V gene TRBV15 combines with J gene TRBJ2-7; unclear D gene. V lost 0 bases to trimming and J lost 7 bases, with 7 bases between them. This CDR3 region has 12 residues. Germline loops: CDR1 LNHNV, CDR2 YYDKDF (reference sequence). The CDR3 region is CATSRDAGEQYF. As DNA, the CDR3 is TGTGCCACCAGCAGAGATGCCGGGGAGCAGTACTTC.

V usage is TRBV30 and J usage is TRBJ2-7, with 9 bases identical to TRBD1. The CDR3 loop spans 14 amino acids. Germline CDR1 and CDR2: GTSNPN and SVGIG (reference sequence). The ends lost 2 bases at V and 5 bases at J; junction bases unmatched: 7. Written as DNA, the CDR3 is TGTGCCTGGAGTCCCGGACAGGGGATGCACGAGCAGTACTTC. Translated: CAWSPGQGMHEQYF.

J is TRBJ1-6 and V is TRBV30; 8 nucleotides agree with TRBD1. With V trimmed by 0 bases and J by 8 bases, 3 bases remained unmatched. The germline CDR1 and CDR2 sequences are GTSNPN and SVGIG (reference sequence). This CDR3 spans 14 amino acids. For the CDR3, the DNA is TGTGCCTGGAGTGTACGGGACAGGTATTCACCCCTCCACTTT. Translation: CAWSVRDRYSPLHF.

This sequence joins TRBV11-1 and TRBJ2-7, with D uncertain. V lost 2 bases, J lost 6 bases, and 20 bases lay in between. Per the germline V gene, CDR1 is SGHAT and CDR2 is FQDESV (reference sequence). The CDR3 runs to 16 residues. The CDR3 DNA reads TGTGCCAGCAGCTTAATGTCTCTGGGTAACGTGGGCGAGCAGTACTTC. It is translated as CASSLMSLGNVGEQYF.

This clone turned up a few times. V gene TRBV7-2 combines with J gene TRBJ2-3, with a tentative D call TRBD2 (6 bases). The germline gives CDR1 SGHTA, CDR2 FQGNSA. The CDR3 totals 14 residues. The ends were cut back, 3 bases at V and 3 bases at J, with 10 bases in the middle. This CDR3 is CASSFAAGTDTQYF. The CDR3 DNA reads TGTGCCAGCAGCTTTGCTGCGGGGACAGATACGCAGTATTTT.

The chain carries TRBV27 and TRBJ2-1; TRBD2 matches 11 bases. Germline CDR1 is MNHEY and CDR2 is SMNVEV (reference sequence). The CDR3 spans 15 residues. The V gene end was trimmed by 2 bases and the J gene end by 9 bases; junction bases not matched to a gene: 6. The CDR3 reads CASSLALAGAGEQFF. CDR3 bases: TGTGCCAGCAGTTTAGCACTAGCGGGGGCTGGTGAGCAGTTCTTC.

In its sample, this clone was seen a few times. The gene calls are TRBV10-3 and TRBJ2-3; D unresolved. In germline, CDR1 is ENHRY, CDR2 SYGVKD. The CDR3 sequence is 15 residues long. The V end was cut by 0 bases, the J end by 2 bases, with 9 bases between. Here the CDR3 reads CAISESLASTDTQYF. DNA of the CDR3: TGTGCCATCAGTGAGTCGTTGGCCTCCACAGATACGCAGTATTTT.

The chain links TRBV9 to TRBJ2-7; D gene uncertain. The V gene's germline CDR1 is SGDLS and CDR2 YYNGEE. V was shortened by 2 bases and J by 4 bases, with 13 bases between the two germline ends. The CDR3 length is 14 residues. CDR3 sequence (DNA): TGTGCCAGCAGCGTCGGTGGCGGAATTTACGAGCAGTACTTC. Encoded protein: CASSVGGGIYEQYF. Full variable domain (outside the CDR3, taken from reference TRBV9 and TRBJ2-7): DSGVTQTPKHLITATGQRVTLRCSPRSGDLSVYWYQQSLDQGLQFLIQYYNGEERAKGNILERFSAQQFPDLHSELNLSSLELGDSALYFCASSVGGGIYEQYFGPGTRLTVT.

This clone was observed a handful of times. J is TRBJ2-7 and V is TRBV2; D tentatively reads TRBD1 or TRBD2 (5 bases each). With 6 bases removed from V and 2 bases from J, the gap between germline ends came to 11 bases. CDR3 length: 13 amino acids. CDR1 is SNHLY, CDR2 FYNNEI, per germline. The CDR3, as DNA: TGTGCCAGCAGGGGGGATAGCCCCTACGAGCAGTACTTC. Residues: CASRGDSPYEQYF.

There are a few counts of this clone. V and J are TRBV10-2 and TRBJ2-5, with D uncertain. The germline V gene encodes CDR1 WSHSY and CDR2 SAAADI. V lost 2 bases and J lost 2, with 12 bases in between. This CDR3 has 15 amino acids. The CDR3 DNA follows: TGCGCCAGCAGTGAGCCGCCCCTGGGGCAAGAGACCCAGTACTTC. Protein product: CASSEPPLGQETQYF.

Only a few counts were recorded for this clone. V usage is TRBV6-1 and J usage is TRBJ1-6; no reliable D call. Germline values: CDR1 MNHNS, CDR2 SASEGT. V was clipped by 2 bases and J by 10 bases, with 9 bases between them. The CDR3 totals 13 residues. This CDR3 is CASSEREKSPLHF. Written as DNA, the CDR3 is TGTGCCAGCAGTGAACGGGAAAAATCACCCCTCCACTTT.

The rearrangement uses TRBV6-5 and TRBJ2-1; D remains unclear. The CDR3 has 14 amino acids. V was trimmed by 0 bases and J by 7 bases, leaving 10 bases between them. Germline CDR1 is MNHEY and CDR2 is SVGAGI. As DNA, the CDR3 is TGTGCCAGCAGTTACTCGAATGGGTTGAATGAGCAGTTCTTC. This encodes CASSYSNGLNEQFF.

The J gene is TRBJ2-3, the V gene TRBV19; TRBD1 is a possible D gene (6 bases). V lost 8 bases, J lost 7 bases, and 10 bases lay in between. Germline V lookup: CDR1 LNHDA, CDR2 SQIVND (reference sequence). This CDR3 is built from 11 residues. The CDR3, as DNA: TGTGCCAGTCTCCAGGGGAATACGCAGTATTTT. This gives the protein CASLQGNTQYF.

This clone was counted a few times. V and J are TRBV28 and TRBJ1-5; 9 bases fit TRBD1. V was pared by 6 bases and J by 2 bases, with 5 bases of the junction left unmatched. Germline CDR1 MDHEN, CDR2 SYDVKM. The CDR3 is 15 residues long. The CDR3 DNA follows: TGTGCCAGCAGCCCCCGGACAGGGGGCAATCAGCCCCAGCATTTT. Translated, it gives CASSPRTGGNQPQHF.

In this sample, this clone turned up a few times. This rearrangement joins TRBV2 to TRBJ1-5; D unresolved. The CDR3 contains 14 residues. The germline V gene has CDR1 SNHLY and CDR2 FYNNEI. V was trimmed by 6 bases and J by 0 bases, leaving 9 bases between them. Here the CDR3 DNA reads TGTGCCAGCAGACTCGGACTTAGCAATCAGCCCCAGCATTTT. This sequence encodes CASRLGLSNQPQHF.